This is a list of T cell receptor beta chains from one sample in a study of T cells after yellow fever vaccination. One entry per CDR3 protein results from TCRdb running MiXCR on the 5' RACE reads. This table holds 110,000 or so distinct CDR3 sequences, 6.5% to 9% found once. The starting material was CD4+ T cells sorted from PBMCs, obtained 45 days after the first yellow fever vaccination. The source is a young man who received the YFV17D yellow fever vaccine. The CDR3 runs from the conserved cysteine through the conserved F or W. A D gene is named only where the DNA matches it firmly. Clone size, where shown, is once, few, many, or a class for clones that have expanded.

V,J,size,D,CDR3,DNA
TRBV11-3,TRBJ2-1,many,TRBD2,CASSLVGGGAGNEQFF,TGTGCCAGCAGCTTAGTCGGCGGGGGGGCCGGCAATGAGCAGTTCTTC
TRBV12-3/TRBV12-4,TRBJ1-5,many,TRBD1,CASSGTGSTNQPQHF,TGTGCCAGCAGTGGGACAGGGAGTACAAACCAGCCCCAGCATTTT
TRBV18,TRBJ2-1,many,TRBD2,CASSQVAGLAQNEQFF,TGTGCCAGCTCACAAGTAGCGGGACTAGCTCAGAATGAGCAGTTCTTC
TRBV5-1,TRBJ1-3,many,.,CASSPRDGRSGNTIYF,TGCGCCAGCAGCCCCCGTGATGGCCGCTCTGGAAACACCATATATTTT
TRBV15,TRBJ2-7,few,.,CATSRDNQAGYF,TGTGCCACCAGCAGAGATAACCAGGCCGGGTACTTC
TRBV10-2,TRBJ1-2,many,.,CASSDGINYGYTF,TGCGCCAGCTCGGACGGGATTAACTATGGCTACACCTTC
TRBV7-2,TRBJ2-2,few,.,CASSSAGRNTGELFF,TGTGCCAGCAGCTCCGCCGGGCGAAACACCGGGGAGCTGTTTTTT
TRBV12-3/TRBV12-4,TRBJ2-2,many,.,CASRGPNRVSGELFF,TGTGCCAGCAGGGGGCCTAACAGAGTATCCGGGGAGCTGTTTTTT
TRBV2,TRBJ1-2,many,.,CASSEGEDYGYTF,TGTGCCAGCAGTGAGGGGGAAGACTATGGCTACACCTTC
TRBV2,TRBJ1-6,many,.,CASSERQFLSYNSPLHF,TGTGCCAGCAGTGAAAGGCAGTTTCTCTCCTATAATTCACCCCTCCACTTT
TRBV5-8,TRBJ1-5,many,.,CASSLVGRGKNQPQHF,TGTGCCAGCAGCTTGGTTGGCCGGGGGAAGAATCAGCCCCAGCATTTT
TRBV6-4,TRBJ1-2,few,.,CASMRGVTNYGYTF,TGTGCCAGCATGCGGGGGGTAACTAACTATGGCTACACCTTC
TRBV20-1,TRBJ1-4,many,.,CSARDPQGPGEKLFF,TGCAGTGCTAGAGATCCACAGGGTCCAGGAGAAAAACTGTTTTTT
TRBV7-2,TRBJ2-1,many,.,CASSQHAGREVNEQFF,TGTGCCAGCAGCCAGCACGCCGGGAGAGAGGTCAATGAGCAGTTCTTC
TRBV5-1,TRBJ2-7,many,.,CASSLNSQSSYEQYF,TGCGCCAGCAGCTTGAACAGTCAAAGCTCCTACGAGCAGTACTTC
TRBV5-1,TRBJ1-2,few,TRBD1,CASSHGTGDNYGYTF,TGCGCCAGCAGCCACGGGACAGGGGATAACTATGGCTACACCTTC
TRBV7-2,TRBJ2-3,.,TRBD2,CASSSTSGARDTQYF,TGTGCCAGCAGCTCGACTAGCGGGGCCCGGGATACGCAGTATTTT
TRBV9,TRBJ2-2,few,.,CASSVVGRANTGELFF,TGTGCCAGCAGCGTAGTTGGACGGGCGAACACCGGGGAGCTGTTTTTT
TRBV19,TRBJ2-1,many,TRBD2,CASYSGNEQFF,TGTGCCAGTTATAGCGGGAATGAGCAGTTCTTC
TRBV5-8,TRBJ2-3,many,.,CASSADGTSTDTQYF,TGTGCCAGCAGCGCGGACGGGACTAGCACAGATACGCAGTATTTT
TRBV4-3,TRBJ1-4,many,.,CASSQDLAARDEKLFF,TGCGCCAGCAGCCAAGATTTGGCAGCGAGGGATGAAAAACTGTTTTTT
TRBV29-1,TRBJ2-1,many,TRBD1,CSVVWADRLFFVYNEQFF,TGCAGCGTTGTTTGGGCGGACAGGCTATTCTTCGTCTACAATGAGCAGTTCTTC
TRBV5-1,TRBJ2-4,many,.,CASSVFLQAERNIQYF,TGCGCCAGCAGTGTGTTCTTACAGGCCGAAAGGAACATTCAGTACTTC
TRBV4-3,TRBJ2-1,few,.,CASSFVPGRHNEQFF,TGCGCCAGCAGCTTCGTGCCGGGCCGACACAATGAGCAGTTCTTC
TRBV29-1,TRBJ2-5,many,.,CSFALWGTQYF,TGCAGCTTTGCCCTTTGGGGGACCCAGTACTTC
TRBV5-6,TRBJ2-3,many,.,CASSLVVADTQYF,TGTGCCAGCAGCTTGGTCGTAGCAGATACGCAGTATTTT
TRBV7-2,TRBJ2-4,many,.,CASSLGLGNIQYF,TGTGCCAGCAGCTTAGGACTGGGGAACATTCAGTACTTC
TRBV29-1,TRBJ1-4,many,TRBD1,CSVGTGGWEKLFF,TGCAGCGTCGGGACAGGGGGGTGGGAAAAACTGTTTTTT
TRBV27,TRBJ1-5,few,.,CASSLNRNQPQHF,TGTGCCAGCAGTTTAAACCGGAATCAGCCCCAGCATTTT
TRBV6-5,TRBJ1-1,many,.,CASSYSSTVGNTEAFF,TGTGCCAGCAGTTACTCGTCGACAGTGGGTAACACTGAAGCTTTCTTT
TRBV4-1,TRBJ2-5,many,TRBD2,CASSPWGSGPLGETQYF,TGCGCCAGCAGCCCCTGGGGTAGCGGGCCTTTGGGGGAGACCCAGTACTTC
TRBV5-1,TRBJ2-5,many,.,CASSTGGQETQYF,TGCGCCAGCTCTACAGGTGGACAAGAGACCCAGTACTTC
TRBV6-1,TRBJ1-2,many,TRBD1,CASSVNPGQGSRYTF,TGTGCCAGCAGTGTGAACCCGGGACAGGGGTCGCGCTACACCTTC
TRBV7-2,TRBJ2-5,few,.,CASLLTGGDSETQYF,TGTGCCAGCCTCCTGACGGGGGGCGATTCTGAGACCCAGTACTTC
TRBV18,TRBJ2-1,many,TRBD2,CASSLTSGGGNEQFF,TGTGCCAGCTCACTAACTAGCGGGGGCGGCAATGAGCAGTTCTTC
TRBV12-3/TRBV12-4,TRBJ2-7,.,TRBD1,CASTSRGTGKDEQYF,TGTGCCAGCACCTCACGGGGGACAGGGAAAGACGAGCAGTACTTC
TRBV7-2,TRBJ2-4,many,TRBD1,CASSFFDTGTGNIQYF,TGTGCCAGCAGCTTTTTCGACACCGGGACAGGAAACATTCAGTACTTC
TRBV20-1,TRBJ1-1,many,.,CSALEGDTEAFF,TGCAGTGCCCTTGAGGGGGACACTGAAGCTTTCTTT
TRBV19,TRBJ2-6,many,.,CASTRVVGRGANVLTF,TGTGCCAGTACCCGGGTGGTGGGGCGAGGGGCCAACGTCCTGACTTTC
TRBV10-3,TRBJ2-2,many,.,CAITTAGTANTGELFF,TGTGCCATCACTACCGCCGGGACGGCGAACACCGGGGAGCTGTTTTTT
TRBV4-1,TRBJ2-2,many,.,CASSQDLPSGELFF,TGCGCCAGCAGCCAAGATCTACCTTCCGGGGAGCTGTTTTTT
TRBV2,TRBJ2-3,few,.,CASRGGSGTDTQYF,TGTGCCAGCAGAGGGGGAAGCGGCACAGATACGCAGTATTTT
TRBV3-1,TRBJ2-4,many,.,CASSQLDIQYF,TGTGCCAGCAGCCAATTGGACATTCAGTACTTC
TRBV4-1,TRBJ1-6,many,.,CASSQDPWQSTPLHF,TGCGCCAGCAGCCAAGATCCGTGGCAGTCAACACCCCTCCACTTT
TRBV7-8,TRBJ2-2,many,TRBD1,CASNNRGGTGELFF,TGTGCCAGCAATAACAGGGGTGGAACCGGGGAGCTGTTTTTT
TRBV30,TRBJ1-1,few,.,CAWSVFQVAFF,TGTGCCTGGAGTGTATTCCAGGTGGCTTTCTTT
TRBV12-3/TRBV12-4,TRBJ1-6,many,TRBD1,CASSLLGTGASPLHF,TGTGCCAGCAGTTTGCTGGGGACAGGGGCTTCACCCCTCCACTTT
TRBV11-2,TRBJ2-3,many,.,CASSLGMTLDTQYF,TGTGCCAGCAGCTTAGGAATGACCTTAGATACGCAGTATTTT
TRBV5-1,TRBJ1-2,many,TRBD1,CASSPGTAYDYGYTF,TGCGCCAGCAGCCCTGGGACAGCTTATGACTATGGCTACACCTTC
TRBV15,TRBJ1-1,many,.,CATSRQRGDTEAFF,TGTGCCACCAGCAGACAGCGTGGGGACACTGAAGCTTTCTTT
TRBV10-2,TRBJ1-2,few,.,CASSDLTGTSANYGYTF,TGCGCCAGCAGTGATTTAACAGGGACTTCCGCTAACTATGGCTACACCTTC
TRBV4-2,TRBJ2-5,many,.,CASSQGSFTGPVAETQYF,TGTGCCAGCAGCCAAGGGAGCTTCACAGGGCCCGTAGCGGAGACCCAGTACTTC
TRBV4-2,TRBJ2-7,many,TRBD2,CASSQDRLAGVSYEQYF,TGTGCCAGCAGCCAAGATCGGCTAGCGGGGGTGAGCTACGAGCAGTACTTC
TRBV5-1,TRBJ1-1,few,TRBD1,CASSKQGAHTEAFF,TGCGCCAGCAGTAAACAGGGGGCGCACACTGAAGCTTTCTTT
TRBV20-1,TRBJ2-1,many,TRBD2,CSAYSGGEQFF,TGCAGTGCTTATAGCGGGGGGGAGCAGTTCTTC
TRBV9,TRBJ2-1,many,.,CASNIGPQSYNEQFF,TGTGCCAGCAATATAGGGCCCCAGTCCTACAATGAGCAGTTCTTC
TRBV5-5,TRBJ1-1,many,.,CASSLNWGAGEAFF,TGTGCCAGCAGCTTAAACTGGGGGGCTGGTGAAGCTTTCTTT
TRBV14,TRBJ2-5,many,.,CASSQDPLLETQYF,TGTGCCAGCAGCCAAGATCCGTTACTAGAGACCCAGTACTTC
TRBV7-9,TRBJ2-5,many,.,CASSPRVETQYF,TGTGCCAGCAGCCCCCGGGTAGAGACCCAGTACTTC
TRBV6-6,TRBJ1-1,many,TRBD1,CASSKTGAAKDTEAFF,TGTGCCAGCAGTAAGACAGGGGCCGCCAAAGACACTGAAGCTTTCTTT